These T cell receptor beta chains were read from a single sample in a study of post-analysis software for immune sequencing data. TCRdb reanalysed the PCR reads using MiXCR and keeps one entry per CDR3 protein. The profile covers about 770,000 distinct CDR3 sequences, with 40% to 55% appearing a single time and 4.9% taken by the ten largest. Material: blood. These receptors originate from a girl aged 5-17 years with multiple sclerosis. Each CDR3 is given with its conserved first and last residue. The order of the fields is V gene, clone size, J gene, D gene, CDR3 protein, CDR3 DNA. A D gene is named only where the DNA matches it firmly. A row's size may be missing; if present it is once, few, many or a size class.

TRBV3-1,-,TRBJ2-3,-,CASSQDGSEADTQYF,TGTGCCAGCAGCCAAGACGGTTCGGAGGCAGATACGCAGTATTTT
TRBV20-1,-,TRBJ1-1,TRBD1,CSAWIRTGSTEAFF,TGCAGTGCCTGGATCCGGACAGGGTCCACTGAAGCTTTCTTT
TRBV15,-,TRBJ1-1,-,CATSRDPGLNTEAFF,TGTGCCACCAGCAGAGATCCTGGCCTCAACACTGAAGCTTTCTTT
TRBV29-1,few,TRBJ2-7,TRBD1,CSVRWTGLDEQYF,TGCAGCGTTCGCTGGACAGGGTTGGACGAGCAGTACTTC
TRBV12-3/TRBV12-4,-,TRBJ2-4,TRBD1,CASSLVRTGAKQYF,TGTGCCAGCAGTTTAGTGAGGACAGGGGCGAAACAGTACTTC
TRBV6-6,-,TRBJ2-1,-,CASSYRPLGAGEQFF,TGTGCCAGCAGTTACCGCCCCTTGGGGGCTGGTGAGCAGTTCTTC
TRBV3-1,-,TRBJ2-7,-,CASSQGGGFGAYEQYF,TGTGCCAGCAGCCAGGGAGGGGGCTTTGGAGCTTACGAGCAGTACTTC
TRBV6-5,-,TRBJ1-2,-,CASSVNMAFYGYTF,TGTGCCAGCTCCGTCAATATGGCCTTCTATGGCTACACCTTC
TRBV5-1,-,TRBJ2-1,-,CASSFDNEQFF,TGCGCCAGCAGCTTCGATAATGAGCAGTTCTTC
TRBV11-3,-,TRBJ2-7,TRBD1,CASTGTADEQYF,TGTGCCAGCACCGGGACAGCCGACGAGCAGTACTTC
TRBV6-1,-,TRBJ1-6,-,CASRPAGAGWNSPLHF,TGTGCCAGCAGGCCCGCTGGAGCAGGGTGGAATTCACCCCTCCACTTT
TRBV6-6,few,TRBJ2-3,TRBD2,CASSWAGGVEDTQYF,TGTGCCAGCAGTTGGGCGGGAGGGGTAGAAGATACGCAGTATTTT
TRBV18,few,TRBJ1-1,-,CASSPREGEAFF,TGTGCCAGCTCACCCAGAGAGGGTGAAGCTTTCTTT
TRBV7-9,-,TRBJ1-6,TRBD1,CASSFRDRNSPLHF,TGTGCCAGCAGCTTCCGGGACAGAAATTCACCCCTCCACTTT
TRBV20-1,-,TRBJ1-2,-,CSARAGESYGYTF,TGCAGTGCTAGAGCTGGGGAGAGCTATGGCTACACCTTC
TRBV3-1,-,TRBJ2-5,TRBD2,CASSQAGGRGETQYF,TGTGCCAGCAGCCAAGCGGGAGGGCGTGGGGAGACCCAGTACTTC
TRBV4-3,-,TRBJ1-2,-,CASSRQTGTYGYTF,TGCGCCAGCAGCCGACAAACAGGGACCTATGGCTACACCTTC
TRBV7-2,-,TRBJ2-3,TRBD2,CASSLARGGGLETDTQYF,TGTGCCAGCAGCTTAGCGCGGGGGGGAGGATTGGAGACAGATACGCAGTATTTT
TRBV18,-,TRBJ2-7,TRBD1,CASSPRDRVEHEQYF,TGTGCCAGCTCCCCCCGGGACAGGGTTGAGCACGAGCAGTACTTC
TRBV20-1,-,TRBJ2-6,-,CSARGPRQTSSGANVLTF,TGCAGTGCTAGGGGTCCCAGACAGACCAGCTCTGGGGCCAACGTCCTGACTTTC
TRBV5-6,-,TRBJ2-1,-,CASSVNGGAHNEQFF,TGTGCCAGCAGCGTGAACGGGGGCGCTCACAATGAGCAGTTCTTC
TRBV4-2,-,TRBJ2-5,-,CASSQEPGREETQYF,TGTGCCAGCAGCCAAGAGCCAGGGCGGGAAGAGACCCAGTACTTC
TRBV6-5,-,TRBJ1-2,-,CASRRTVGANYGYTF,TGTGCCAGCAGAAGAACAGTGGGTGCTAACTATGGCTACACCTTC
TRBV29-1,-,TRBJ2-5,TRBD1,CSATGGWETQYF,TGCAGCGCAACAGGGGGCTGGGAGACCCAGTACTTC
TRBV29-1,-,TRBJ2-5,TRBD2,CSVEVFGTSGVQETQYF,TGCAGCGTTGAAGTGTTTGGAACTAGCGGGGTCCAAGAGACCCAGTACTTC
TRBV10-2,-,TRBJ2-1,TRBD1,CASRTGDSYNEQFF,TGCGCCAGCAGGACAGGGGACTCCTACAATGAGCAGTTCTTC
TRBV29-1,once,TRBJ1-1,-,CSVRDRSRGVNTEAFF,TGCAGCGTTCGAGACAGGTCTAGGGGCGTGAACACTGAAGCTTTCTTT
TRBV7-9,-,TRBJ1-4,TRBD1,CASSLSGQGKSGEKLFF,TGTGCCAGCAGCTTATCGGGACAGGGAAAGAGTGGTGAAAAACTGTTTTTT
TRBV6-6,-,TRBJ2-1,TRBD2,CASRLTSRHGNEQFF,TGTGCCAGCAGATTGACTAGCCGGCATGGGAATGAGCAGTTCTTC
TRBV28,-,TRBJ1-5,-,CASRPQGLVNQPQHF,TGTGCCAGCAGGCCCCAGGGTTTGGTCAATCAGCCCCAGCATTTT
TRBV6-5,-,TRBJ1-1,TRBD1,CASSSIGTEHTEAFF,TGTGCCAGCAGTTCCATAGGGACAGAACACACTGAAGCTTTCTTT
TRBV12-3/TRBV12-4,-,TRBJ2-3,TRBD2,CASSLAPTSSGRATDTQYF,TGTGCCAGCAGTTTAGCCCCGACCTCCAGCGGGAGGGCCACAGATACGCAGTATTTT